This record looks at one T cell receptor beta chain sequence and its context. Germline lookup yields CDR1 LGHNA and CDR2 YSLEER. The J segment lost 0 bases and the V segment lost 4 bases, leaving 5 bases of the junction unmatched. The CDR3 extends over 15 amino acids. This sample is drawn from a study of blood T cell repertoires in COVID-19. Study overall: Whether acute or convalescent, the COVID-19 samples came from the United States, Italy and Spain. T cells, B-cell-depleted T cells, or PBMCs provided the cDNA or gDNA that served as material.

As originally analysed: The assay estimated nucleated cells by amplifying reference gene primers. Profiling relied on immunoSEQ multiplex PCR, and the TCRdb table lists in-frame clones only, not all of them. The V and J calls and the clone size are those of that table, but D and trimming were determined from the DNA. The repertoire includes 200,000 to 250,000 clones, roughly 88% of them detected once, and more than 1.2% sits in the top ten. The receptor comes from a woman aged 40 to 50 who had recovered from COVID-19. The chain couples TRBV4-3 to TRBJ1-2; TRBD1 agrees at 7 bases. The specimen was peripheral blood. The CDR3 nucleotides are TGCGCCAGCAGCCGAGAACAGGGGTCTAACTATGGCTACACCTTC. The encoded protein is CASSREQGSNYGYTF.